This T cell receptor (beta chain) appears in the sequencing data of a study of cytomegalovirus exposure and HLA in healthy donors. Those who donated were healthy bone marrow donors. Of note for this clone: Its specificity is not known.

The PCR employed 60 Vbeta primers together with 13 Jbeta primers. TCRdb's copy holds only in-frame clones and misses some; the assay was immunoSEQ multiplex PCR. The sample holds over 80,000 clones, 81% seen once. Study findings and constraints: The authors assumed roughly uniform sequencing depth across donors for presence/absence analyses.

Trimming left V 7 bases short and J 0 bases short, with 9 bases between. This CDR3 comprises 13 residues. Germline V gene lookup returns CDR1 MNHNY and CDR2 SVGAGI (reference sequence). The J gene is TRBJ1-1, the V gene TRBV6-6, with unresolved D. This clonotype originated in a man between 40 and 49 years old in good health and CMV-seropositive. The sample was PBMCs. CDR3 bases: TGTGCCAGCATGCAGGTAGTGAACACTGAAGCTTTCTTT. Protein: CASMQVVNTEAFF.